Below, 30 T cell receptor beta chains from the same sample are listed, as sequenced in a study of T cells in Graves' hyperthyroidism and ophthalmopathy. Amplification of TCR beta CDR3 regions was performed using RNA transcripts as template. During a first-round RT-PCR of the TCR CDR3, the HTBI primer set was used. Using its own MiXCR run on the multiplex PCR reads, TCRdb lists one record per CDR3 protein. The table records about 580,000 distinct CDR3 sequences, about half of them present only once. The sequencing input was peripheral blood or thyroid tissue (not recorded which). These receptors originate from a woman aged 18-30 years with Graves' hyperthyroidism.

This clonotype was recorded at least ten times. The chain joins TRBV18 to TRBJ2-7, with D unresolved. V gave up 3 bases and J gave up 5 bases, with 11 bases separating them. CDR1 and CDR2 from the germline V gene are KGHSH and LQKENI. This CDR3 has 13 residues. The CDR3 DNA reads TGTGCCAGCTCACCGGTCAAGGTCCACGAGCAGTACTTC. Protein product: CASSPVKVHEQYF.

As to this clonotype: A much larger clonotype is one base distant, so this may be a read error. The chain uses TRBV7-2 and TRBJ1-3; D uncertain. Germline assignment: CDR1 SGHTA and CDR2 FQGNSA. This CDR3 is built from 15 residues. In nucleotides, the CDR3 is TGTGCCACCAGCCTCCGGACCGCGAGGGGAAACACCATATATTTT. Encoded protein: CATSLRTARGNTIYF.

This clonotype was detected ten times or more. V is TRBV14 and J is TRBJ2-7, with 7 bases aligning to TRBD2. The CDR3 consists of 15 residues. The V segment lost 1 base and the J segment 2 bases; nucleotides outside the gene matches: 5. CDR1 and CDR2 (germline): SGHDN, FVKESK. CDR3 loop: CASSQVTGGPYEQYF. DNA of the CDR3: TGTGCCAGCAGCCAAGTGACGGGAGGCCCCTACGAGCAGTACTTC.

This clonotype is a singleton in its sample. J is TRBJ1-2 and V is TRBV19, with D maybe TRBD1 (6 bases). Between the trimmed V and J ends, which lost 5 bases and 8 bases, there was a span of 18 bases. The CDR3 has 14 residues. Germline loops: CDR1 LNHDA, CDR2 SQIVND (reference sequence). Here the CDR3 reads CASSLKGTTRGYTF. CDR3 in DNA: TGTGCCAGTAGTCTCAAGGGGACAACCCGGGGCTACACCTTC. Full variable domain (remainder filled in from reference TRBV19 and TRBJ1-2): DGGITQSPKYLFRKEGQNVTLSCEQNLNHDAMYWYRQDPGQGLRLIYYSQIVNDFQKGDIAEGYSVSREKKESFPLTVTSAQKNPTAFYLCASSLKGTTRGYTFGSGTRLTVV.

This clonotype was counted ten times or more. The V gene is TRBV15, the J gene TRBJ2-5; D uncertain. Germline loops: CDR1 LNHNV, CDR2 YYDKDF (reference sequence). Trimming took 0 bases from V and 6 from J, leaving 5 bases between them. The CDR3 is 12 amino acids. In nucleotides, the CDR3 is TGTGCCACCAGCAGAGATGGACAGACCCAGTACTTC. Translated: CATSRDGQTQYF. Complete variable domain (other parts from reference TRBV15 and TRBJ2-5): DAMVIQNPRYQVTQFGKPVTLSCSQTLNHNVMYWYQQKSSQAPKLLFHYYDKDFNNEADTPDNFQSRRPNTSFCFLDIRSPGLGDTAMYLCATSRDGQTQYFGPGTRLLVL.

The chain carries TRBV24-1 and TRBJ2-7, with 9 bases lining up with TRBD1. Losses at the gene ends were 4 bases for V and 9 bases for J; bases not matched to a gene: 12. The CDR3 runs 15 residues. In germline, CDR1 is KGHDR, CDR2 SFDVKD. CDR3 loop: CATSDAGTGKEGQYF. As DNA, the CDR3 is TGTGCCACCAGTGACGCCGGGACAGGGAAGGAGGGGCAGTACTTC.

The genes are TRBV9 and TRBJ2-7; 9 bases match TRBD1. CDR1 and CDR2 from the germline V gene are SGDLS and YYNGEE. The CDR3 has 15 residues. V trimming: 3 bases; J trimming: 3 bases; junction bases outside the gene matches: 7. CDR3: CASSEGTGWFYEQYF. CDR3 sequence (DNA): TGTGCCAGCAGCGAGGGGACAGGGTGGTTCTACGAGCAGTACTTC.

This clonotype was seen at least ten times. This sequence joins TRBV4-2 and TRBJ1-2; D is unclear. V was clipped by 4 bases and J by 10 bases, with 19 bases between them. CDR3 length: 14 residues. CDR1 and CDR2 from the germline V gene are LGHNA and YNFKEQ. CDR3 coding DNA: TGTGCCAGCAGCCCAAGCGAAGTGCCCGGCGACTACACCTTC. Its translation is CASSPSEVPGDYTF.

The sample holds many counts of this clonotype. The CDR3 nucleotides are TGTGCCAGCAGCACGACTAGCGGAGGGGGCTACGAGCAGTACTTC. It yields the protein CASSTTSGGGYEQYF. This rearrangement joins TRBV9 to TRBJ2-7; 9 nucleotides match TRBD2. Germline CDR1 reads SGDLS; CDR2 reads YYNGEE. V dropped 4 bases and J dropped 3; count of bases not matched to a gene: 8. The CDR3 loop spans 15 amino acids.

Concerning this clonotype: Mismatch with germline at one junction end may stem from a read error. The J gene is TRBJ1-2, the V gene TRBV6-6, with D hard to call. Germline CDR1 and CDR2: MNHNY and SVGAGI (reference sequence). CDR3 length equals 12 residues. The DNA for the CDR3 is TGTACCAGCAGCCTCGGATCTTACGGCTACACCTTC. Its protein is CTSSLGSYGYTF.

In this sample, this clonotype turned up many times. The CDR3, as DNA: TGTGCCAGCAGTTTTGGGGAAGGGGAGGCTTTCTTT. Protein: CASSFGEGEAFF. The chain combines TRBV12-3 or TRBV12-4 with TRBJ1-1, with a weak D call TRBD1 (5 bases). The CDR3 is 12 residues long. Trimming took off 3 bases at V and 11 bases at J, with 13 bases between the two ends.

The chain links TRBV18 to TRBJ1-4; no firm D call. V lost 5 bases to trimming and J lost 8 bases, with 12 bases between them. Germline assignment: CDR1 KGHSH and CDR2 LQKENI. This CDR3 has 13 residues. CDR3 DNA: TGTGCCAGCTCATCAGTTCAGCGGGAAAAACTGTTTTTT. Encoded protein: CASSSVQREKLFF.

J is TRBJ2-5 and V is TRBV9; D unresolved. From germline, CDR1 is SGDLS and CDR2 YYNGEE. The V and J ends lost 2 bases and 6 bases respectively, with 8 bases between them. The CDR3 has 12 residues. The CDR3 is CASSVYGQTQYF. The DNA of the CDR3 is TGTGCCAGCAGCGTTTACGGACAGACCCAGTACTTC.

The chain recombines TRBV10-3 with TRBJ2-7, with a weak D call TRBD1 (6 bases). The germline V and J ends were trimmed by 3 bases and 6 bases, with 24 bases remaining between them. Germline-derived CDR1 and CDR2 are ENHRY and SYGVKD. The CDR3 is 17 residues long. The CDR3 DNA reads as TGTGCCATCAGTGACCTCACAGGGACCCTTTCCTCTTCCGAGCAGTACTTC. Amino acids: CAISDLTGTLSSSEQYF.

The chain is built from TRBV11-3 and TRBJ2-1; a possible D gene is TRBD2 (6 bases). V shed 8 bases and J shed 6 bases, with 11 bases lying between them. This CDR3 is built from 12 residues. CDR1 SGHNT and CDR2 YENEEA come from the germline V gene. The CDR3 is CASSLSGNEQFF. CDR3 in DNA: TGTGCCAGCTCGCTTAGCGGCAATGAGCAGTTCTTC.

This clonotype has only one observation. A read error may be the cause here, since a much bigger clone is one base away. This rearrangement joins TRBV4-1 to TRBJ1-2; possible D gene TRBD1, 5 bases. The V gene's germline CDR1 is MGHRA and CDR2 YSYEKL. V gave up 1 base and J gave up 6 bases, with 9 bases separating them. The CDR3 sequence is 13 residues long. CDR3 region: CASSQAGEHGYTF. The CDR3 nucleotides read TGCGCCAGCAGCCAAGCGGGGGAGCATGGCTACACCTTC.

This clonotype has a count of ten or more. The rearrangement joins TRBV14 to TRBJ2-7; D is unresolved. The CDR3 contains 13 residues. Between the trimmed V and J ends, which lost 4 bases and 7 bases, there was a span of 14 bases. Per germline, CDR1 SGHDN and CDR2 FVKESK. The CDR3 reads CASSLSRPREQYF. As DNA, the CDR3 is TGTGCCAGCAGCCTATCCCGACCCCGAGAGCAGTACTTC.

The J gene is TRBJ2-3, the V gene TRBV15; D remains ambiguous. There are 13 residues in the CDR3. Per the germline V gene, CDR1 is LNHNV and CDR2 is YYDKDF (reference sequence). V was clipped by 0 bases and J by 5 bases, with 6 bases between them. In DNA, the CDR3 is TGTGCCACCAGCAGAGACTTCCGAGATACGCAGTATTTT. This translates into CATSRDFRDTQYF.

At least ten counts were recorded for this clonotype. The chain has TRBV20-1 and TRBJ1-5; 9 bases line up with TRBD1. CDR1 DFQATT and CDR2 SNEGSKA come from the germline V gene (reference sequence). V was pared by 2 bases and J by 5 bases, with 10 bases of the junction left unmatched. The CDR3 contains 16 residues. The CDR3 nucleotides read TGCAGTGCTAGACCCCGGGGGGACAGGGTGCATCAGCCCCAGCATTTT. It yields the protein CSARPRGDRVHQPQHF.

As concerns this clonotype: It may be a read error: a sequence one base away is much more abundant. This sequence joins TRBV5-1 and TRBJ1-2; possible D gene TRBD1, 6 bases. CDR1 is SGHRS, CDR2 YFSETQ, per germline. The CDR3 runs 14 residues. The CDR3 spells CASNLGQSNYGYTF. The CDR3, as DNA: TGTGCCAGCAACCTGGGACAATCTAACTATGGCTACACCTTC.

Points on this clonotype: One junction end does not reproduce the germline sequence, and a read error may be involved. J is TRBJ1-5 and V is TRBV25-1; 8 bases are a match to TRBD1. Germline CDR1 and CDR2: MGHDK and SYGVNS. The CDR3 runs 14 residues. The CDR3 loop is CSAWTGQGNQPQHF. The CDR3 DNA reads TGCAGTGCTTGGACAGGGCAGGGTAATCAGCCCCAGCATTTT.

This clonotype has more than one count but fewer than ten. The gene calls are TRBV20-1 and TRBJ2-5; 10 nucleotides align to TRBD2. Matching the DNA end better, TRBJ2-1 makes the J call doubtful. Germline values: CDR1 DFQATT, CDR2 SNEGSKA (reference sequence). The CDR3 runs 14 residues. The CDR3 DNA follows: TGCAGTGCTAGAGTTACTAGCGGGACGAATGAGCAGTTCTTC. Encoded protein: CSARVTSGTNEQFF.

This clonotype came up many times. The chain combines TRBV7-2 with TRBJ2-5; 10 bases are shared with TRBD2. CDR3 length: 16 residues. Germline V gene data show CDR1 as SGHTA and CDR2 as FQGNSA. Losses at the gene ends were 5 bases for V and 2 bases for J; bases not matched to a gene: 8. The chain's CDR3 is CASSQRTSGDQETQYF. The CDR3 DNA sequence: TGTGCCAGCAGCCAAAGGACTAGCGGCGATCAAGAGACCCAGTACTTC.

This clonotype was counted at least ten times. V is TRBV2 and J is TRBJ2-7, with D possibly matching TRBD1 (5 bases). Trimming took 4 bases from V and 3 from J, leaving 19 bases between them. The CDR3 is made up of 16 amino acids. CDR1 and CDR2 (germline): SNHLY, FYNNEI. DNA of the CDR3: TGTGCCAGCAGTGTCCCCCGACAGAATTTCAACTACGAGCAGTACTTC. Its protein is CASSVPRQNFNYEQYF.

The chain employs TRBV20-1 and TRBJ1-3, with D possibly matching TRBD1 (6 bases). With 5 bases removed from V and 7 bases from J, the gap between germline ends came to 12 bases. The CDR3 totals 12 residues. Germline loops: CDR1 DFQATT, CDR2 SNEGSKA (reference sequence). The CDR3 protein is CSASGTTNTIYF. The CDR3, as DNA: TGCAGTGCTTCCGGGACAACGAACACCATATATTTT.

The chain joins TRBV7-8 to TRBJ2-5, with D maybe TRBD2 (5 bases). V was trimmed by 4 bases and J by 3 bases, leaving 12 bases between them. The CDR3 length is 14 residues. The germline CDR1 and CDR2 sequences are SGHVS and FQNEAQ. The CDR3 protein is CASSSIRTEETQYF. CDR3 bases: TGTGCCAGCAGCTCGATAAGGACTGAAGAGACCCAGTACTTC.

Points on this clonotype: Because it lacks the conserved phenylalanine or tryptophan at the end, this CDR3 is likely a read error. CDR3 sequence (DNA): TGCAGTGCCTCAATCACGTACGGGGACTATGGCTACACCCTC. Its protein product is CSASITYGDYGYTL. The genes are TRBV20-1 and TRBJ1-2; D remains unclear. Germline loops: CDR1 DFQATT, CDR2 SNEGSKA (reference sequence). The V and J ends lost 6 bases and 3 bases respectively, with 17 bases between them. The length of the CDR3 is 14 residues.

This chain links TRBV29-1 with TRBJ2-7; the D is unclear. This CDR3 has 12 amino acids. V lost 6 bases to trimming and J lost 7 bases, with 16 bases between them. Germline V gives CDR1 SQVTM, CDR2 ANQGSEA. The CDR3 nucleotides read TGCAGCGTCCAATTGTCAGGTCCTGAGCAGTACTTC. It encodes CSVQLSGPEQYF.

This clonotype was seen repeatedly, ten times or more. J is TRBJ1-5 and V is TRBV20-1, with D possibly being TRBD1 (5 bases). The length of the CDR3 is 13 residues. Germline lookup yields CDR1 DFQATT and CDR2 SNEGSKA (reference sequence). V lost 2 bases and J lost 5, with 10 bases in between. Here the CDR3 DNA reads TGCAGTGCTAGAAAGACAGAGTATCAGCCCCAGCATTTT. Encoded protein: CSARKTEYQPQHF.

The chain combines TRBV10-1 with TRBJ2-3; D is tentatively TRBD1 or TRBD2 (5 bases each). V lost 6 bases and J 4 bases, leaving 17 bases between the germline ends. This CDR3 has 15 residues. The germline gives CDR1 WNHNN, CDR2 SYGVQD (reference sequence). The DNA for the CDR3 is TGCGCCAGCAGCCCCGGGACGCAAACCTCAGATACGCAGTATTTT. Translated: CASSPGTQTSDTQYF.